Below, 26 T cell receptor beta chains from the same sample are listed, as sequenced in a study of T cells in localized non-small cell lung cancer. Repertoires were generated with immunoSEQ multiplex PCR, while TCRdb's copy carries only in-frame clones and drops some. The sample includes 30,000 or so clones, about 90% seen only once; the top ten take around 2.1%. The material sequenced was peripheral blood, taken before any cancer treatment. The receptors stem from a female donor at least 60 years old with stage I lung adenocarcinoma.

V is TRBV19 and J is TRBJ2-7, with 7 bases identical to TRBD1. J lost 2 bases, V lost 1 base, and 8 bases had no gene match. The germline V gene encodes CDR1 LNHDA and CDR2 SQIVND (reference sequence). The CDR3 spans 16 residues. This CDR3 reads CASSIGGRGFTYEQYF. CDR3 bases: TGTGCCAGTAGTATAGGAGGCAGGGGGTTCACCTACGAGCAGTACTTC.

This clone was observed once. This chain connects TRBV6-1 to TRBJ2-3; tentative D call: TRBD2 (6 bases). CDR1 and CDR2 (germline): MNHNS, SASEGT. The V gene lost 3 bases and the J gene lost 7 bases, with 14 bases spanning the gap. The CDR3 is 14 residues long. CDR3 coding DNA: TGTGCCAGCAGTGACTCGGGGGTGGGATATACGCAGTATTTT. As protein: CASSDSGVGYTQYF.

The chain recombines TRBV30 with TRBJ1-4; no reliable D call. This CDR3 has 14 amino acids. Trimming shortened V by 2 bases and J by 4 bases, and 11 bases separated the two germline ends. Germline V lookup: CDR1 GTSNPN, CDR2 SVGIG (reference sequence). The CDR3 nucleotides are TGTGCCTGGAGTAGACGCAGTCTTAATGAAAAACTGTTTTTT. This gives the protein CAWSRRSLNEKLFF. Full variable domain (outside the CDR3, taken from reference TRBV30 and TRBJ1-4): SQTIHQWPATLVQPVGSPLSLECTVEGTSNPNLYWYRQAAGRGLQLLFYSVGIGQISSEVPQNLSASRPQDRQFILSSKKLLLSDSGFYLCAWSRRSLNEKLFFGSGTQLSVL.

V and J are TRBV5-1 and TRBJ1-1; 7 bases match TRBD1. The CDR3 is made up of 14 amino acids. Germline values: CDR1 SGHRS, CDR2 YFSETQ. The trim removed 4 bases at V and 1 base at J, leaving 4 bases unmatched. The chain's CDR3 is CASSLTGWNTEAFF. In nucleotides, the CDR3 is TGCGCCAGCAGCCTGACAGGGTGGAACACTGAAGCTTTCTTT.

V is TRBV5-4 and J is TRBJ1-3; D is unresolved. The germline gives CDR1 SGHNT, CDR2 YYREEE (reference sequence). V was trimmed by 0 bases and J by 1 base, leaving 8 bases between them. The CDR3 runs to 15 residues. The DNA of the CDR3 is TGTGCCAGCAGCTTGGCCGGCTTATCTGGAAACACCATATATTTT. This encodes CASSLAGLSGNTIYF.

J is TRBJ1-6 and V is TRBV7-2; 7 bases match TRBD1. The germline gives CDR1 SGHTA, CDR2 FQGNSA. The CDR3 is made up of 17 amino acids. With 5 bases clipped from V and 10 bases from J, the junction kept 17 bases outside the gene matches. The CDR3: CASSPRWDSRLGSPLHF. The DNA of the CDR3 is TGTGCCAGCAGCCCCAGATGGGACAGCCGTTTGGGATCACCCCTCCACTTT.

The chain employs TRBV18 and TRBJ1-1, with D tentatively TRBD1 (6 bases). There are 17 residues in the CDR3. Trimming took 2 bases from V and 5 from J, leaving 21 bases between them. The germline V gene has CDR1 KGHSH and CDR2 LQKENI. CDR3 coding DNA: TGTGCCAGCTCACCAAGATCCCCAGGGGTCGGTTCGACTGAAGCTTTCTTT. The encoded protein is CASSPRSPGVGSTEAFF.

This clone was found a few times. The chain carries TRBV5-1 and TRBJ1-2; a weak D match, TRBD1 (5 bases). Germline V gene lookup returns CDR1 SGHRS and CDR2 YFSETQ. V lost 2 bases and J lost 0, with 8 bases in between. The CDR3 spans 14 residues. The CDR3 DNA sequence: TGCGCCAGCAGCTTAGACAGCCCTAACTATGGCTACACCTTC. Its protein product is CASSLDSPNYGYTF.

This sequence joins TRBV7-2 and TRBJ1-2; D unresolved. CDR1 and CDR2 from the germline V gene are SGHTA and FQGNSA. The V gene lost 0 bases and the J gene lost 4 bases, with 9 bases spanning the gap. The CDR3 loop spans 14 amino acids. The DNA for the CDR3 is TGTGCCAGCAGCTTAGCGGGGAGGAGCTATGGCTACACCTTC. Its protein is CASSLAGRSYGYTF.

This clone has only one observation. The rearrangement joins TRBV5-8 to TRBJ2-5; D might be TRBD1 (6 bases). In germline, CDR1 is SGHTS, CDR2 YDEGEE. V lost 4 bases and J lost 1, with 14 bases in between. The CDR3 has 15 amino acids. The CDR3 nucleotides are TGTGCCAGCAGCGGAGGACAGCGAGGCCAAGAGACCCAGTACTTC. Protein: CASSGGQRGQETQYF. The variable domain in full, with the rest retrieved from reference TRBV5-8 and TRBJ2-5, is EAGVTQSPTHLIKTRGQQATLRCSPISGHTSVYWYQQALGLGLQFLLWYDEGEERNRGNFPPRFSGRQFPNYSSELNVNALELEDSALYLCASSGGQRGQETQYFGPGTRLLVL.

This sequence joins TRBV20-1 and TRBJ1-1; TRBD1 agrees at 10 bases. The ends lost 3 bases at V and 11 bases at J; junction bases unmatched: 3. CDR3 length equals 11 residues. In germline, CDR1 is DFQATT, CDR2 SNEGSKA (reference sequence). CDR3: CSARDRGSAFF. In nucleotides, the CDR3 is TGCAGTGCTAGGGACAGGGGGAGTGCTTTCTTT.

CDR3 residues: CASSQDVATGANVLTF. CDR3 bases: TGCGCCAGCAGCCAAGATGTGGCGACCGGGGCCAACGTCCTGACTTTC. The V and J genes are TRBV4-3 and TRBJ2-6; D remains ambiguous. V was pared by 0 bases and J by 4 bases, with 10 bases between. CDR1 and CDR2 (germline): LGHNA, YSLEER. This CDR3 comprises 16 residues.

The chain carries TRBV11-2 and TRBJ2-7, with 9 nucleotides matching TRBD2. The CDR3 runs to 17 residues. The germline V gene encodes CDR1 SGHAT and CDR2 FQNNGV. Trimming cost V 5 bases and J 1 base; bases outside gene matches: 12. Here the CDR3 DNA reads TGTGCCAGCAGCGCCCATGCCCCGGCGGGGGGGTCCTACGAGCAGTACTTC. Translating gives CASSAHAPAGGSYEQYF.

This chain uses TRBV7-2 with TRBJ2-7; D is undetermined. The CDR3 length is 12 residues. Per germline, CDR1 SGHTA and CDR2 FQGNSA. Trimming pared 2 bases from V and 5 bases from J, leaving 7 bases between. CDR3 residues: CASSLRVHEQYF. The CDR3 region has the DNA TGTGCCAGCAGCTTAAGGGTCCACGAGCAGTACTTC.

The chain couples TRBV7-2 to TRBJ1-1; possibly TRBD1 for D (6 bases). V was shortened by 5 bases and J by 1 base, with 14 bases between the two germline ends. Germline CDR1 is SGHTA and CDR2 is FQGNSA. CDR3 length: 15 amino acids. CDR3 nucleotides: TGTGCCAGCAGCCGCACAGGGCCGAGGAACACTGAAGCTTTCTTT. Amino acids: CASSRTGPRNTEAFF. The full variable domain, with the rest looked up from reference TRBV7-2 and TRBJ1-1, is GAGVSQSPSNKVTEKGKDVELRCDPISGHTALYWYRQSLGQGLEFLIYFQGNSAPDKSGLPSDRFSAERTGGSVSTLTIQRTQQEDSAVYLCASSRTGPRNTEAFFGQGTRLTVV.

The genes are TRBV5-1 and TRBJ2-7; D is perhaps TRBD1 (6 bases). Trimming removed 1 base from V and 6 bases from J, with 11 bases in between. Germline CDR1 SGHRS, CDR2 YFSETQ. The CDR3 consists of 13 residues. CDR3: CASSLSTGSEQYF. CDR3 DNA: TGCGCCAGCAGCTTGTCAACAGGGTCCGAGCAGTACTTC.

V usage is TRBV6-6 and J usage is TRBJ1-2; the D is unclear. The CDR3 totals 13 residues. The germline V gene has CDR1 MNHNY and CDR2 SVGAGI (reference sequence). Trimming left V 2 bases short and J 8 bases short, with 12 bases between. CDR3 DNA: TGTGCCAGCAGTTACCAAGACCGACCCGGCTACACCTTC. It specifies CASSYQDRPGYTF.

This sequence joins TRBV9 and TRBJ2-2, with D maybe TRBD2 (6 bases). Germline values: CDR1 SGDLS, CDR2 YYNGEE. V dropped 0 bases and J dropped 4 bases, with 10 bases sitting between them. This CDR3 spans 15 amino acids. The CDR3 reads CASSVEAGGTGELFF. CDR3 in DNA: TGTGCCAGCAGCGTAGAGGCCGGGGGCACCGGGGAGCTGTTTTTT.

This clone has just one count. The genes are TRBV30 and TRBJ1-6; D uncertain. Germline V lookup: CDR1 GTSNPN, CDR2 SVGIG (reference sequence). There are 11 residues in the CDR3. Trimming removed 3 bases from V and 14 bases from J, with 11 bases in between. The DNA for the CDR3 is TGTGCCTGGAGGGCATATGGGGCCCTCCACTTT. Amino acids: CAWRAYGALHF.

The chain uses TRBV5-4 and TRBJ1-4, with D uncertain. This CDR3 spans 14 amino acids. The germline V gene has CDR1 SGHNT and CDR2 YYREEE (reference sequence). Trimming shortened V by 5 bases and J by 7 bases, and 15 bases separated the two germline ends. Here the CDR3 reads CASSLTTEREKLFF. The CDR3 nucleotides read TGTGCCAGCAGTTTAACTACGGAGCGTGAAAAACTGTTTTTT.

The CDR3 reads CASSLGRTNTEAFF. The DNA for the CDR3 is TGTGCCAGCAGCTTGGGACGGACGAACACTGAAGCTTTCTTT. The J gene is TRBJ1-1, the V gene TRBV5-6, with unresolved D. Trimming removed 0 bases from V and 1 base from J, with 7 bases in between. Germline V gene sequence: CDR1 SGHDT, CDR2 YYEEEE. This CDR3 has 14 residues. The full variable domain, completed using reference TRBV5-6 and TRBJ1-1, is DAGVTQSPTHLIKTRGQQVTLRCSPKSGHDTVSWYQQALGQGPQFIFQYYEEEERQRGNFPDRFSGHQFPNYSSELNVNALLLGDSALYLCASSLGRTNTEAFFGQGTRLTVV.

This clone was seen a single time. The gene calls are TRBV7-9 and TRBJ2-2, with 7 bases aligning to TRBD2. The V segment lost 4 bases and the J segment 0 bases; nucleotides outside the gene matches: 8. Germline-derived CDR1 and CDR2 are SEHNR and FQNEAQ (reference sequence). The CDR3 extends over 17 amino acids. CDR3 coding DNA: TGTGCCAGCAGCTACTATCGGGGGGTTACGAACACCGGGGAGCTGTTTTTT. It yields the protein CASSYYRGVTNTGELFF.

The rearrangement uses TRBV5-5 and TRBJ2-5; 10 positions agree with TRBD1. The CDR3 runs 13 residues. V shed 4 bases, J shed 7 bases, and the junction held 4 bases outside the gene matches. CDR1 and CDR2 (germline): SGHKS, YYEKEE (reference sequence). The CDR3 reads CASSGTGDGTQYF. CDR3 nucleotide sequence: TGTGCCAGCAGCGGGACAGGGGATGGGACCCAGTACTTC.

The rearrangement joins TRBV10-3 to TRBJ1-6; a possible D gene is TRBD1 (6 bases). The germline V gene encodes CDR1 ENHRY and CDR2 SYGVKD. With 10 bases removed from V and 7 bases from J, the gap between germline ends came to 14 bases. This CDR3 has 13 residues. Written as DNA, the CDR3 is TGTGCCACACAGGGCACAGGGAATTCACCCCTCCACTTT. Translating gives CATQGTGNSPLHF.

Here the CDR3 reads CASSRGGLVGTNEKLFF. The CDR3 nucleotides are TGTGCCAGCAGTCGGGGGGGGTTAGTTGGAACTAATGAAAAACTGTTTTTT. This chain uses TRBV25-1 with TRBJ1-4; possible D gene TRBD1, 5 bases. V was pared by 5 bases and J by 1 base, with 17 bases between. CDR3 size: 17 residues. CDR1 is MGHDK, CDR2 SYGVNS, per germline.

J is TRBJ2-7 and V is TRBV5-1, with D unclear. CDR3 size: 16 residues. Trimming shortened V by 8 bases and J by 6 bases, and 27 bases separated the two germline ends. Germline V lookup: CDR1 SGHRS, CDR2 YFSETQ. CDR3 sequence reads: CARSRPDRSSICEQYF. The DNA of the CDR3 is TGCGCCAGGTCCCGCCCCGACCGATCGTCCATCTGCGAGCAGTACTTC.